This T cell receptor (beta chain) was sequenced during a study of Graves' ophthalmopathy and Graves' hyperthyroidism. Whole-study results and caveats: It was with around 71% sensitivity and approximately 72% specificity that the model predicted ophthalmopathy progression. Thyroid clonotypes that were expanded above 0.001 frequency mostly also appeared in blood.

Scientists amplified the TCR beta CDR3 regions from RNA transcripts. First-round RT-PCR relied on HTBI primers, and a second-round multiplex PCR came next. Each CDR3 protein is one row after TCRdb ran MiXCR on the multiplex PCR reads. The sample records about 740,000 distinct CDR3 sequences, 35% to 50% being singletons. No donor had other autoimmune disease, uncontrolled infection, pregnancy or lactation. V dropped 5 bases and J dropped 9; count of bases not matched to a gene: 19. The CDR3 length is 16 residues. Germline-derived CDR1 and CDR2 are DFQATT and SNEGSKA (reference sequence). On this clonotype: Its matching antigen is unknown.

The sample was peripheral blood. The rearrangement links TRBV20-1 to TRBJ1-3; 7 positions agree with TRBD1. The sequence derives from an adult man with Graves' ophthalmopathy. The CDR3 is CSARYSGTVGFGTIYF. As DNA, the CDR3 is TGCAGTGCTCGTTACTCCGGGACAGTCGGCTTCGGCACCATATATTTT.